This T cell receptor (beta chain) was sequenced during a study of cytomegalovirus exposure and HLA in healthy donors. Study overall: An early data release held approximately 80 million unique TCRs from HLA-typed donors. Study-level results: A likely sequencing artifact accounted for one observed cluster of highly shared sequence variants. More clonal expansion characterized HLA-associated TCR beta chains than equally common others in a later analysis.

PCR employed 60 Vbeta and 13 Jbeta primers. The repertoire was sequenced with immunoSEQ multiplex PCR; TCRdb's copy has only in-frame clones and lacks some. The repertoire has 150,000 to 200,000 clones, 79% of them found once; the top ten carry 4.4%. Healthy people donating bone marrow made up the donors. As regards this clone: Its antigen is undetermined.

CDR3 length: 14 residues. V lost 0 bases and J lost 0, with 6 bases in between. CDR1 LGHNA and CDR2 YSLEER come from the germline V gene. The sequenced material came from PBMCs. The source is a woman in her thirties in good health and CMV-seropositive. The chain couples TRBV4-3 to TRBJ2-7, with a tentative D call TRBD1 (5 bases). CDR3 in amino acids: CASSQDRASYEQYF. CDR3 coding DNA: TGCGCCAGCAGCCAAGACAGGGCCTCCTACGAGCAGTACTTC.